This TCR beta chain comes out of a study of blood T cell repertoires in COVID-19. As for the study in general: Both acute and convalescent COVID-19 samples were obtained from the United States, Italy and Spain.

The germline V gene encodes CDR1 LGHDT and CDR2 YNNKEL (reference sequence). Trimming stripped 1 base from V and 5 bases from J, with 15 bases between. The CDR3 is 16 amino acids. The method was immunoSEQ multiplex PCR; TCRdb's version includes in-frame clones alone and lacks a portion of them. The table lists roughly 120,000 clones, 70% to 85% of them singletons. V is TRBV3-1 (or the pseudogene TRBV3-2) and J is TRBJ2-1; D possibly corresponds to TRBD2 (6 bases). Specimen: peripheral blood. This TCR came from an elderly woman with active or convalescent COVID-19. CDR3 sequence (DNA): TGTGCCAGCAGCCAAGTCACTAGCTGGTTCAACAATGAGCAGTTCTTC. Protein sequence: CASSQVTSWFNNEQFF.